This entry lists 28 T cell receptor beta chains sequenced from one sample in a study of T cells expressing NK-cell markers. One entry per CDR3 protein, without DNA, is what TCRdb gives after re-calling the 5' RACE reads. This repertoire comprises about 180,000 distinct CDR3 sequences; its ten largest clones make up under 20%. The sequenced sample was blood T cells: a sorted CD56 or NKG2C T cell subset, CD4+ or CD8+ T cells, or bulk PBMC T cells (not recorded which). The receptors shown here come from a woman between 18 and 69 years old in good health.

The chain links TRBV29-1 to TRBJ2-3; no DNA is available, so the TRBD1 call from TCRdb remains unchecked. Germline CDR1 and CDR2: SQVTM and ANQGSEA. The CDR3 sequence is 15 residues long. The CDR3 is CSVTPIDSGTDTQYF.

This chain connects TRBV28 to TRBJ1-3; lacking DNA, the TRBD1 call made by TCRdb goes unchecked. In germline, CDR1 is MDHEN, CDR2 SYDVKM. The CDR3 loop spans 16 amino acids. The CDR3 sequence: CATPPPGARAGNTIYF.

Here the CDR3 reads CASSSGLAGETQYF. The rearrangement joins TRBV5-1 to TRBJ2-5; TCRdb proposes TRBD2, but this gene call is untestable without DNA. The germline V gene encodes CDR1 SGHRS and CDR2 YFSETQ. The CDR3 runs 14 residues.

The rearrangement uses TRBV9 and TRBJ2-1; TCRdb selects TRBD2, and the lack of DNA leaves this call unchecked. CDR3 length: 15 amino acids. The germline V gene encodes CDR1 SGDLS and CDR2 YYNGEE. The CDR3 loop reads CASSVGSPSGDEQFF.

The chain carries TRBV6-5 and TRBJ1-5; there is no DNA to check the TCRdb D call of TRBD1. This CDR3 region has 15 residues. Germline assignment: CDR1 MNHEY and CDR2 SVGAGI. CDR3 amino acids: CASSFRGESNQPQHF.

The chain couples TRBV12-3 or TRBV12-4 to TRBJ2-3; the D call of TRBD1 rests on TCRdb alone, since no DNA is present to check it. The CDR3 is made up of 17 amino acids. CDR3 in amino acids: CASSLVPGAAPPDTQYF.

The V call is TRBV20-1, the J call TRBJ2-3; the TCRdb D gene call, TRBD2, has no DNA to confirm it. CDR3 length: 15 amino acids. Per germline, CDR1 DFQATT and CDR2 SNEGSKA (reference sequence). The CDR3 here is CSATGLAGVRDTQYF.

The rearrangement joins TRBV29-1 to TRBJ2-2; TCRdb's D gene call, TRBD2, goes unchecked for lack of DNA. CDR3 length: 14 amino acids. Germline CDR1 reads SQVTM; CDR2 reads ANQGSEA. The CDR3 sequence: CSARDPSNTGELFF.

V gene TRBV29-1 combines with J gene TRBJ2-7. Germline loops: CDR1 SQVTM, CDR2 ANQGSEA. The CDR3 extends over 13 amino acids. The CDR3 loop reads CSVEGGQSYEQYF.

V and J are TRBV2 and TRBJ2-7; the TCRdb D gene call, TRBD2, has no DNA to confirm it. CDR3 length equals 16 residues. Germline V gene lookup returns CDR1 SNHLY and CDR2 FYNNEI. This CDR3 is CASSERETSRSYEQYF.

The CDR3: CASSDSGGSYGYTF. V gene TRBV2 combines with J gene TRBJ1-2. The germline V gene encodes CDR1 SNHLY and CDR2 FYNNEI. CDR3 size: 14 residues.

The chain has TRBV3-1 and TRBJ1-6; absent DNA, TCRdb's TRBD1 call cannot be checked. Germline CDR1 reads LGHDT; CDR2 reads YNNKEL (reference sequence). CDR3 length: 18 amino acids. The CDR3 region is CASSQEATEGTYNSPLHF. Full variable domain (rest looked up from reference TRBV3-1 and TRBJ1-6): DTAVSQTPKYLVTQMGNDKSIKCEQNLGHDTMYWYKQDSKKFLKIMFSYNNKELIINETVPNRFSPKSPDKAHLNLHINSLELGDSAVYFCASSQEATEGTYNSPLHFGNGTRLTVT.

The CDR3 sequence: CSARRTGLGAETQYF. The gene calls are TRBV20-1 and TRBJ2-5; TCRdb lists TRBD1, though no DNA is available to test this call. Germline V gives CDR1 DFQATT, CDR2 SNEGSKA (reference sequence). This CDR3 spans 15 amino acids.

The rearrangement uses TRBV5-1 and TRBJ2-5; lacking DNA, the TRBD2 call made by TCRdb goes unchecked. The CDR3 consists of 16 residues. Germline V gene sequence: CDR1 SGHRS, CDR2 YFSETQ. The CDR3 sequence is CASSLGPSGIQETQYF. Supplemented by reference TRBV5-1 and TRBJ2-5, the full variable domain reads KAGVTQTPRYLIKTRGQQVTLSCSPISGHRSVSWYQQTPGQGLQFLFEYFSETQRNKGNFPGRFSGRQFSNSRSEMNVSTLELGDSALYLCASSLGPSGIQETQYFGPGTRLLVL.

The chain couples TRBV5-1 to TRBJ2-6. Germline lookup yields CDR1 SGHRS and CDR2 YFSETQ. The CDR3 has 17 residues. The CDR3 protein is CASSHLDGNSGANVLTF. The full variable domain, in which reference TRBV5-1 and TRBJ2-6 provide the parts outside the CDR3, is KAGVTQTPRYLIKTRGQQVTLSCSPISGHRSVSWYQQTPGQGLQFLFEYFSETQRNKGNFPGRFSGRQFSNSRSEMNVSTLELGDSALYLCASSHLDGNSGANVLTFGAGSRLTVL.

The chain is built from TRBV4-1 and TRBJ2-7; the D gene TCRdb calls, TRBD1, cannot be checked with no DNA. Germline V lookup: CDR1 MGHRA, CDR2 YSYEKL. This CDR3 is built from 15 residues. This CDR3 reads CASSQTGGLGYEQYF.

CDR3 sequence: CAISDLAVSYEQYF. This sequence joins TRBV10-3 and TRBJ2-7; no DNA is available, so the TRBD2 call from TCRdb remains unchecked. CDR1 ENHRY and CDR2 SYGVKD come from the germline V gene. This CDR3 comprises 14 residues.

The chain recombines TRBV4-1 with TRBJ2-1; TCRdb's D gene call, TRBD2, goes unchecked for lack of DNA. The CDR3 is 18 residues long. Germline CDR1 MGHRA, CDR2 YSYEKL. The CDR3 reads CASSQSSLAGGPYNEQFF.

The chain carries TRBV4-2 and TRBJ2-3; the D call of TRBD2 rests on TCRdb alone, since no DNA is present to check it. The CDR3 sequence is 20 residues long. The germline V gene has CDR1 LGHNA and CDR2 YNFKEQ. The chain's CDR3 is CASSQVGLAGGYLIPDTQYF.

The chain combines TRBV9 with TRBJ2-1; TCRdb's D call, TRBD2, is unchecked because there is no DNA. Germline-derived CDR1 and CDR2 are SGDLS and YYNGEE. There are 15 residues in the CDR3. CDR3 region: CASSVAGGTYNEQFF.

The J gene is TRBJ2-5, the V gene TRBV3-1; TCRdb outputs TRBD1, but without DNA this stays unchecked. Germline CDR1 is LGHDT and CDR2 is YNNKEL (reference sequence). The length of the CDR3 is 18 residues. This CDR3 reads CASSHPVKQATYQETQYF.

This chain connects TRBV6-1 to TRBJ2-3; as DNA is missing, the TRBD2 call by TCRdb cannot be tested. Germline-derived CDR1 and CDR2 are MNHNS and SASEGT. The CDR3 length is 13 residues. The CDR3 sequence is CASRTSGEDTQYF.

The J gene is TRBJ2-5, the V gene TRBV20-1; as DNA is missing, the TRBD2 call by TCRdb cannot be tested. The CDR3 contains 12 residues. CDR1 is DFQATT, CDR2 SNEGSKA, per germline (reference sequence). CDR3: CSASFGRETQYF.

The genes are TRBV27 and TRBJ2-7; TCRdb outputs TRBD1, but without DNA this stays unchecked. The CDR3 totals 15 residues. Germline CDR1 and CDR2: MNHEY and SMNVEV (reference sequence). This CDR3 reads CASSPRQGALHEQYF.

The CDR3 is CASSLYGRDEKLFF. The rearrangement uses TRBV28 and TRBJ1-4. Germline-derived CDR1 and CDR2 are MDHEN and SYDVKM. This CDR3 spans 14 amino acids.

This CDR3 reads CAISESGTGNTGELFF. The V call is TRBV10-3, the J call TRBJ2-2; TCRdb names TRBD1, which stays unverified in the absence of DNA. Germline loops: CDR1 ENHRY, CDR2 SYGVKD. The CDR3 covers 16 residues.

The chain carries TRBV6-1 and TRBJ1-2; the TCRdb call, TRBD1, lacks DNA for checking. Germline V gene lookup returns CDR1 MNHNS and CDR2 SASEGT. This CDR3 spans 15 amino acids. The CDR3 region is CASSHLGTGPYGYTF.

The genes are TRBV5-5 and TRBJ2-7; the TRBD1 assignment by TCRdb is unverifiable without DNA. The CDR3 contains 14 residues. Germline CDR1 is SGHKS and CDR2 is YYEKEE (reference sequence). This CDR3 is CASSHSGGTYEQYF.